A single sample is the source of the 14 T cell receptor beta chains below, sequenced in a study of sequential checkpoint blockade in melanoma. Regarding treatment: randomized to nivolumab then ipilimumab (arm A) or the reverse (arm B). Produced via immunoSEQ multiplex PCR; TCRdb's table is partial and in-frame only. Among 30,000 or so clones listed, roughly 85% were seen once. This specimen consisted of CD8+ T cells sorted from blood (inferred from file names), obtained from a patient given nivolumab and ipilimumab in sequence. These receptors came from a human donor with melanoma.

The chain recombines TRBV9 with TRBJ1-1; no firm D call. Germline CDR1 and CDR2: SGDLS and YYNGEE. V was clipped by 3 bases and J by 1 base, with 10 bases between them. The CDR3 has 14 amino acids. The CDR3 sequence: CASSGPRKNTEAFF. DNA for the CDR3: TGTGCCAGCAGCGGACCTAGGAAGAACACTGAAGCTTTCTTT.

V gene TRBV6-5 combines with J gene TRBJ1-1; 9 nucleotides match TRBD1. J was trimmed by 5 bases and V by 0 bases; bases with no gene match: 1. The length of the CDR3 is 14 residues. Germline V gives CDR1 MNHEY, CDR2 SVGAGI. The CDR3 sequence is CASSYSTGGTEAFF. The CDR3 nucleotides read TGTGCCAGCAGTTACTCGACAGGGGGGACTGAAGCTTTCTTT.

V usage is TRBV27 and J usage is TRBJ2-7; TRBD1 agrees at 7 bases. After removal of 3 bases from V and 2 bases from J, the junction contained 7 bases not matched to a gene. The V gene's germline CDR1 is MNHEY and CDR2 SMNVEV (reference sequence). The length of the CDR3 is 15 residues. The CDR3 protein is CASSFLLQGTYEQYF. As DNA, the CDR3 is TGTGCCAGCAGTTTCTTATTACAGGGGACCTACGAGCAGTACTTC.

This clone was counted a single time. The V call is TRBV6-6, the J call TRBJ2-7; D is possibly TRBD1 (6 bases). Per the germline V gene, CDR1 is MNHNY and CDR2 is SVGAGI (reference sequence). The CDR3 totals 16 residues. Trimming pared 2 bases from V and 0 bases from J, leaving 14 bases between. The CDR3 reads CASSYTHRANSYEQYF. DNA for the CDR3: TGTGCCAGCAGTTACACCCACAGGGCCAACTCCTACGAGCAGTACTTC.

This chain uses TRBV27 with TRBJ1-5, with D possibly TRBD1 on 6 matching bases. The germline gives CDR1 MNHEY, CDR2 SMNVEV (reference sequence). Trimming left V 5 bases short and J 1 base short, with 15 bases between. The CDR3 runs 16 residues. CDR3 in amino acids: CASSPRGAWSNQPQHF. CDR3 DNA: TGTGCCAGCAGTCCCCGGGGGGCTTGGAGCAATCAGCCCCAGCATTTT.

The chain couples TRBV7-9 to TRBJ2-3; D is possibly TRBD1 (6 bases). The CDR3 runs 15 residues. V shed 5 bases and J shed 2 bases, with 14 bases lying between them. The germline V gene encodes CDR1 SEHNR and CDR2 FQNEAQ (reference sequence). The CDR3 DNA reads TGTGCCAGCAGCAGGATACAGGGATCCACAGATACGCAGTATTTT. Its protein is CASSRIQGSTDTQYF.

The chain has TRBV6-5 and TRBJ1-6; tentatively, D is TRBD1 (5 bases). V lost 0 bases, J lost 10 bases, and 13 bases lay in between. The CDR3 totals 15 residues. Germline CDR1 MNHEY, CDR2 SVGAGI. CDR3: CASSYSGRVSSPLHF. The CDR3 coding sequence is TGTGCCAGCAGTTACTCAGGCAGGGTCTCCTCACCCCTCCACTTT.

V usage is TRBV5-1 and J usage is TRBJ2-2; 9 nucleotides match TRBD1. The ends lost 7 bases at V and 5 bases at J; junction bases unmatched: 6. Germline V gene data show CDR1 as SGHRS and CDR2 as YFSETQ. This CDR3 contains 14 residues. For the CDR3, the DNA is TGCGCCAGCTACAGGGGGCGCGTAACCGGGGAGCTGTTTTTT. This codes for CASYRGRVTGELFF.

The V and J genes are TRBV2 and TRBJ2-3, with D possibly being TRBD2 (5 bases). Germline V lookup: CDR1 SNHLY, CDR2 FYNNEI. The CDR3 is 13 amino acids. Trimming removed 0 bases from V and 5 bases from J, with 6 bases in between. As DNA, the CDR3 is TGTGCCAGCAGTGAAGCTGCGGGAGATACGCAGTATTTT. Translated, it gives CASSEAAGDTQYF.

The V call is TRBV28, the J call TRBJ2-7; D may be TRBD2 (5 bases). This CDR3 is built from 13 residues. Trimming stripped 3 bases from V and 4 bases from J, with 10 bases between. Germline V gene sequence: CDR1 MDHEN, CDR2 SYDVKM. Here the CDR3 reads CASSFVTTYEQYF. CDR3 nucleotides: TGTGCCAGCAGTTTCGTGACTACTTACGAGCAGTACTTC.

The rearrangement links TRBV11-2 to TRBJ2-1; D is unresolved. Trimming shortened V by 5 bases and J by 9 bases, and 26 bases separated the two germline ends. The CDR3 loop spans 17 amino acids. Germline CDR1 and CDR2: SGHAT and FQNNGV. CDR3 coding DNA: TGTGCCAGCAGCCAACCCCCGTGGCAAGTTGGTGTCGTTGAGCAGTTCTTC. Translated, it gives CASSQPPWQVGVVEQFF.

The CDR3: CASSLRDRGVDEQYF. CDR3 sequence (DNA): TGTGCCAGCAGCCTCCGGGACAGGGGTGTGGACGAGCAGTACTTC. The chain employs TRBV7-6 and TRBJ2-7, with 10 bases fitting TRBD1. Looked up from germline, CDR1 is SGHVS and CDR2 is FNYEAQ. The CDR3 is made up of 15 amino acids. V dropped 5 bases and J dropped 5; count of bases not matched to a gene: 9.

V is TRBV7-9 and J is TRBJ2-7, with a weak D call TRBD2 (7 bases). The CDR3 sequence is 14 residues long. Germline CDR1 is SEHNR and CDR2 is FQNEAQ (reference sequence). The ends were cut back, 8 bases at V and 2 bases at J, with 16 bases in the middle. CDR3 protein: CASSEGGRPYEQYF. DNA for the CDR3: TGTGCCAGCTCCGAGGGGGGGCGCCCCTACGAGCAGTACTTC.

The chain links TRBV6-1 to TRBJ2-7; a possible D gene is TRBD1 (5 bases). The CDR3 is 15 amino acids. Trimming shortened V by 3 bases and J by 2 bases, and 14 bases separated the two germline ends. Per germline, CDR1 MNHNS and CDR2 SASEGT. CDR3 loop: CASSESTGEPYEQYF. The CDR3 DNA reads TGTGCCAGCAGTGAGTCAACAGGTGAACCCTACGAGCAGTACTTC.